This record looks at one TCR beta chain sequence and its context. What it recognizes is unknown. These data belong to a study of Ad26.COV2.S vaccination and SARS-CoV-2 variants. Overall study results and limits: Comparable non-spike TCR breadth was observed in vaccine and placebo recipients. Reported findings describe substantial breadth in spike-specific CD8+ and CD4+ T cell responses following vaccination. An underestimation of total T cell responses may have resulted from the TCR breadth and depth analyses. Placebo recipients had lower spike-specific TCR breadth than vaccine recipients.

This CDR3 has 14 residues. The ends lost 7 bases at V and 1 base at J; junction bases unmatched: 5. CDR1 and CDR2 from the germline V gene are MNHEY and SMNVEV (reference sequence). The table came from immunoSEQ multiplex PCR; TCRdb's copy has only in-frame clones and leaves some out. The repertoire holds more than 120,000 clones, with roughly 90% as singletons. The chain has TRBV27 and TRBJ2-3, with 7 bases aligning to TRBD2. The TCR originated in a human donor who had recovered from COVID-19. The sample here was peripheral blood, taken after recovery from COVID-19. The CDR3 protein is CASTPGGGTDTQYF. Written as DNA, the CDR3 is TGTGCCAGCACCCCTGGGGGGGGCACAGATACGCAGTATTTT.